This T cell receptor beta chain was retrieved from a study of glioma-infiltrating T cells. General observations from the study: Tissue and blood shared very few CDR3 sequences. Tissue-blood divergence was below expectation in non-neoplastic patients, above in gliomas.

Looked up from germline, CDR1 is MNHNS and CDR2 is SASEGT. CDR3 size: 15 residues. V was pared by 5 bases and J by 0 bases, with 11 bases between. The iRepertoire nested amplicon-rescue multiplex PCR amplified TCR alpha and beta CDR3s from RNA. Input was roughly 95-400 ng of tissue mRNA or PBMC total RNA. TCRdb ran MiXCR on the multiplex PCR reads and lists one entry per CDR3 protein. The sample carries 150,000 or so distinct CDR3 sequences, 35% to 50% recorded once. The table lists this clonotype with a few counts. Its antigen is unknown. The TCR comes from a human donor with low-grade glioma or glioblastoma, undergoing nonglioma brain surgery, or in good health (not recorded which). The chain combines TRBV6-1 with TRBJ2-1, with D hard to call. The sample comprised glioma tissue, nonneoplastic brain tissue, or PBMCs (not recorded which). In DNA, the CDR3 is TGTGCCAGCAGTAATAGACGCGGCTCCTACAATGAGCAGTTCTTC. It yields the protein CASSNRRGSYNEQFF.